This is a list of T cell receptor beta chains from one sample in a study of cytomegalovirus exposure and HLA in healthy donors. This table comes from immunoSEQ multiplex PCR, and its TCRdb copy is limited to in-frame clones, with some not included. The sample records fewer than 200,000 clones, around 75% being singletons. Sequencing was carried out using PBMCs. Source of these receptors: a woman aged 25 to 39 in good health and CMV-seronegative. CDR3s include the opening cysteine and the closing phenylalanine or tryptophan. The D gene is left open where the match is weak. A clone size is listed for some rows: how often the clone was seen (once, few, many), or a class if it is expanded.

V	size	J	D	DNA	CDR3
TRBV7-8	NA	TRBJ2-5	TRBD1	TGTGCCAGCAGCCCCGTCAGGGGGATCGAGAACCAAGAGACCCAGTACTTC	CASSPVRGIENQETQYF
TRBV5-1	NA	TRBJ1-1	TRBD1	TGCGCCAGCAGCTTAGACAGGGCGGCTGAAGCTTTCTTT	CASSLDRAAEAFF
TRBV5-6	NA	TRBJ2-5	NA	TGTGCCAGCAGCTTGTCGGGGGAAGAGACCCAGTACTTC	CASSLSGEETQYF
TRBV6-6	NA	TRBJ1-2	NA	TGTGCCAGCAGCGCCACGGGCTATGGCTACACCTTC	CASSATGYGYTF
TRBV5-1	NA	TRBJ2-5	NA	TGCGCCAGCAGCTTCGCACAGGTCGCGCAAGAGACCCAGTACTTC	CASSFAQVAQETQYF
TRBV7-9	NA	TRBJ1-3	TRBD1	TGTGCCAGCAGCTCCATCCGGGACAGGGGCTTTGGAAACACCATATATTTT	CASSSIRDRGFGNTIYF
TRBV4-1	once	TRBJ1-6	NA	TGCGCCAGCAGCCCGGGCAGGGGCCTACTCTATAATTCACCCCTCCACTTT	CASSPGRGLLYNSPLHF
TRBV4-3	NA	TRBJ2-1	TRBD2	TGCGCCAGCAGCCAAGATCTTTCTAGCGGGAGATCTAAGAATGAGCAGTTCTTC	CASSQDLSSGRSKNEQFF
TRBV9	many	TRBJ2-5	NA	TGTGCCAGCAGCGTAGGCGTGGCGGAGGAGACCCAGTACTTC	CASSVGVAEETQYF
TRBV9	NA	TRBJ1-1	NA	TGTGCCAGCAGCCAAGGGGCGGGGGGCACTGAAGCTTTCTTT	CASSQGAGGTEAFF